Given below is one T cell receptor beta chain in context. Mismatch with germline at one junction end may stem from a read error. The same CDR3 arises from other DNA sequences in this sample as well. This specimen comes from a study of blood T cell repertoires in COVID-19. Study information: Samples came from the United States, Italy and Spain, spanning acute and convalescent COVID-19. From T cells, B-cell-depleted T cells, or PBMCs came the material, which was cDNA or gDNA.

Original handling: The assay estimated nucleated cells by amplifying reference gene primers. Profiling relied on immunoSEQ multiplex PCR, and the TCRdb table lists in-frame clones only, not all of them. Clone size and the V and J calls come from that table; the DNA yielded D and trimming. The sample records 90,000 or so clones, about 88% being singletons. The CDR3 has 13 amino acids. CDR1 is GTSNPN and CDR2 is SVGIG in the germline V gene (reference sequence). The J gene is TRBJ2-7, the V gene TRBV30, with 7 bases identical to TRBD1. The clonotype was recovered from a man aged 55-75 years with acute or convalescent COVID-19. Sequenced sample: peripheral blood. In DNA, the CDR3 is TGTGCCTGGAGTGTACAGGGGCTGGCCGAGCAGTACTTT. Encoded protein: CAWSVQGLAEQYF.